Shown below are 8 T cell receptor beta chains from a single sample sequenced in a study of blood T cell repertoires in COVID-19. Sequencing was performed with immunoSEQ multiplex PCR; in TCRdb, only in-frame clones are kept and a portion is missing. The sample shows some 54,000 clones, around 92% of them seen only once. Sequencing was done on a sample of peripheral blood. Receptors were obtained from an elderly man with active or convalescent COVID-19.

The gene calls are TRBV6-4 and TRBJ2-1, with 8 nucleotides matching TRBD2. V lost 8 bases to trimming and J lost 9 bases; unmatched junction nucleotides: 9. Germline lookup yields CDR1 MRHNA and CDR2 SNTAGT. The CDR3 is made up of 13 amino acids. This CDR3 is CASSRDSGAEQFF. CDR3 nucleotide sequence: TGTGCCAGCTCGAGGGATAGCGGGGCTGAGCAGTTCTTC.

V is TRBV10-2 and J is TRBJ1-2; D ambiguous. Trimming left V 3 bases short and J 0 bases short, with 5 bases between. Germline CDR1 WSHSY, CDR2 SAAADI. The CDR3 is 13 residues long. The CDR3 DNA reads TGCGCCAGCAGTGAACAAGCTAACTATGGCTACACCTTC. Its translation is CASSEQANYGYTF.

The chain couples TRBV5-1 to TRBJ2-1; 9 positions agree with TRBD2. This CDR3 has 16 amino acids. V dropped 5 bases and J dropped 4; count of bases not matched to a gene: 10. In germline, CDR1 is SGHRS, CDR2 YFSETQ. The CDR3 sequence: CASSFETSGPYNEQFF. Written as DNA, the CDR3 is TGCGCCAGCAGTTTTGAGACTAGCGGACCTTACAATGAGCAGTTCTTC.

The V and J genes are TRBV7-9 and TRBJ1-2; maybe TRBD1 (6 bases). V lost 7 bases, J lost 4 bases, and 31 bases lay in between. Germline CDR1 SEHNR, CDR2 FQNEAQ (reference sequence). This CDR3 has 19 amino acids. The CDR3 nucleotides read TGTGCCAGCATATCTTGGGGAAGGGGGAAGGGCCTACTAGGCTATGGCTACACCTTC. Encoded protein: CASISWGRGKGLLGYGYTF.

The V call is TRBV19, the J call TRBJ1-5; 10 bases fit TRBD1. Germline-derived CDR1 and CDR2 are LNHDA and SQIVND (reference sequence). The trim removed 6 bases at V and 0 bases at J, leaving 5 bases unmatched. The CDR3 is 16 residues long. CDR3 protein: CASSGTGVNSNQPQHF. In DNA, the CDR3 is TGTGCCAGTAGCGGGACAGGGGTGAATAGCAATCAGCCCCAGCATTTT.

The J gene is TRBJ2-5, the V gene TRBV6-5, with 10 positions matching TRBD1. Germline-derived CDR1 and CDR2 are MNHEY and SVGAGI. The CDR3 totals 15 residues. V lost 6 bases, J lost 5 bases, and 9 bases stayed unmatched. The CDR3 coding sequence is TGTGCCAGCAGCGCCGGGACAGGGGTCGGGGAGACCCAGTACTTC. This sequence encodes CASSAGTGVGETQYF.

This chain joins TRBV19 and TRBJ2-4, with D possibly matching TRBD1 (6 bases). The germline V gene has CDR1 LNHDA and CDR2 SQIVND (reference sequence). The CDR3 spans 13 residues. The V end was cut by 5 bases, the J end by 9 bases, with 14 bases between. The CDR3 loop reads CASSPVLDSIQYF. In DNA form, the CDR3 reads TGTGCCAGTAGTCCTGTCCTGGACAGCATTCAGTACTTC.

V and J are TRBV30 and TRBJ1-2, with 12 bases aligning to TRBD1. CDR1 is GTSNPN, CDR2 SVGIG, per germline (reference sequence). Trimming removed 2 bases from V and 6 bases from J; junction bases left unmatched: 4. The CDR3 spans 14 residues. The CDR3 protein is CAWSRDRGPDGYTF. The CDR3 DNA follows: TGTGCCTGGAGTAGGGACAGGGGGCCGGATGGCTACACCTTC.